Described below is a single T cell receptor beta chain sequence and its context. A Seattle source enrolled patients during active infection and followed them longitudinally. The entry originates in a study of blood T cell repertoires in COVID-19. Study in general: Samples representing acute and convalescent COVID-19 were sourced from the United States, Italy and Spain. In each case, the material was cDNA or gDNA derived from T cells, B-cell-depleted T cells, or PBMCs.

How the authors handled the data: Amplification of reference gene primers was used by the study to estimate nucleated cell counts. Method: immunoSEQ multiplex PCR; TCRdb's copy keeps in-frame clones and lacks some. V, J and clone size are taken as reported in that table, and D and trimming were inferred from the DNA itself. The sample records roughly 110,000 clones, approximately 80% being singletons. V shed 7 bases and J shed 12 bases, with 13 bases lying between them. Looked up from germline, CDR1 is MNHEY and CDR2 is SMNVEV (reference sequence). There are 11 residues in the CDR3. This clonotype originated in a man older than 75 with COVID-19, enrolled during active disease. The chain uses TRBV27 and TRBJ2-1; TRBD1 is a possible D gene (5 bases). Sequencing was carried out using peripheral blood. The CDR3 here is CASTQGSSQFF. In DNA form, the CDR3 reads TGTGCCAGCACCCAGGGTAGTTCGCAGTTCTTC.